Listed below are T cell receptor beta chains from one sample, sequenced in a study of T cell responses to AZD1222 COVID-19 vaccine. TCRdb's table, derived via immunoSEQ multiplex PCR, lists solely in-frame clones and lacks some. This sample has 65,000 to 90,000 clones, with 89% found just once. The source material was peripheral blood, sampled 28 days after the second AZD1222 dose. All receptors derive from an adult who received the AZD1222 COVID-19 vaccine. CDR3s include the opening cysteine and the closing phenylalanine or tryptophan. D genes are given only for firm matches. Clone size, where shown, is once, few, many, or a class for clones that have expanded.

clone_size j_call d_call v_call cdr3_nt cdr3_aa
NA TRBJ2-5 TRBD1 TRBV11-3 TGTGCCAGCAGCGACCGGTGGGACAGAGGGGCCTTGGGGGAGACCCAGTACTTC CASSDRWDRGALGETQYF
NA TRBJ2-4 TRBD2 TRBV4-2 TGTGCCAGCAGCCAGGGGGACGGGGGGACTACTAACATTCAGTACTTC CASSQGDGGTTNIQYF
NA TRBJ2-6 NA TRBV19 TGTGCCAGTAGTATTAGGAGCGACAGGGAGGTATCTGGGGCCAACGTCCTGACTTTC CASSIRSDREVSGANVLTF
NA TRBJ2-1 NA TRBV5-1 TGCGCCAGCAGCTTGGTTTTCGGGGTTGACAATGAGCAGTTCTTC CASSLVFGVDNEQFF
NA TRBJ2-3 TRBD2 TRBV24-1 TGTGCCACCAGTGACCCAACCTCCGTACTAGCGGGATCTCGAGATACGCAGTATTTT CATSDPTSVLAGSRDTQYF
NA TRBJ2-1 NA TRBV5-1 TGCGCCAGCAGCTTGTTAGAGCGCCTCTCCTACAATGAGCAGTTCTTC CASSLLERLSYNEQFF
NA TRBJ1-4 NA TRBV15 TGTGCCACCAGCAGAGTGCAGGGAGAAAAACTGTTTTTT CATSRVQGEKLFF
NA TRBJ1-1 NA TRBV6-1 TGTGCCAGCAGTGAAGCGAGGGCAGTTGCAACTGAAGCTTTCTTT CASSEARAVATEAFF
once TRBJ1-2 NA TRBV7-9 TGTGCCAGCAGCCCCGACGGCTCGGGGAAGGGCTACACCTTC CASSPDGSGKGYTF
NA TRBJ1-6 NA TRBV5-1 TGCGCCAGCAGCTTGGGTCAGGGCGGTTCACCCCTCCACTTT CASSLGQGGSPLHF
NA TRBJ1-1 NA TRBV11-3 TGTGCCAGCAGCCTCGAGGGGGGACACTTGAACACTGAAGCTTTCTTT CASSLEGGHLNTEAFF
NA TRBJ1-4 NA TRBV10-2 TGCGCCAGCTCGTTAGGGGGTATCCGGGTCATAGACGACTCAACTAATGAAAAACTGTTTTTT CASSLGGIRVIDDSTNEKLFF
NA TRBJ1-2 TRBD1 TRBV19 TGTGCCAGTAGCCCCCCGGGACAGACGACTAACTATGGCTACACCTTC CASSPPGQTTNYGYTF
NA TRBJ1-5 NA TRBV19 TGTGCCAGTAACACAGGGCGGAATCAGCCCCAGCATTTT CASNTGRNQPQHF
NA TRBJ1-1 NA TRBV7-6 TGTGCCAGCAGCACCCGAGGGGTGAACACTGAAGCTTTCTTT CASSTRGVNTEAFF
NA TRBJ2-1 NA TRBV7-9 TGTGCCAGCAGCTTAGTTGGAATGGCGAATGAGCAGTTCTTC CASSLVGMANEQFF
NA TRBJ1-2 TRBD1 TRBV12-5 TGTGCTAGTGGTTTGCCTGGGACAGGGCCCTATGGCTACACCTTC CASGLPGTGPYGYTF
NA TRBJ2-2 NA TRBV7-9 TGTGCCAGCAGCTCCCCGAGGGTTGATACCGGGGAGCTGTTTTTT CASSSPRVDTGELFF
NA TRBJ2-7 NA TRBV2 TGTGCCAGCAGTGATTTGAGGGGGGCCGAGCAGTACTTC CASSDLRGAEQYF
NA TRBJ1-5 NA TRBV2 TGTGCCAGCAGTGAGTACGGAGGCCAGCCCCAGCATTTT CASSEYGGQPQHF
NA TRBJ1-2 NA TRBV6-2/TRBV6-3 TGTGCCAGCAGTTACTCGGGGTATTATGGCTACACCTTC CASSYSGYYGYTF
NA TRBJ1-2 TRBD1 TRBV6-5 TGTGCCAGCAGCCGCCAGGGGGCCGGGGGCTATGGCTACACCTTC CASSRQGAGGYGYTF
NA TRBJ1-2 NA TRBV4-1 TGCGCCAGCAGCCAAGATCAGGGGCCGGCTTTCTATGGCTACACCTTC CASSQDQGPAFYGYTF
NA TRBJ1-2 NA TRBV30 TGTGCCCGAGGGGAGGGGGTCCCACCACTCTATGGCTACACCTTC CARGEGVPPLYGYTF
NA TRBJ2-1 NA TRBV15 TGTGCCACTAGGGGGGGATCCGTTTCCAATGAGCAGTTCTTC CATRGGSVSNEQFF
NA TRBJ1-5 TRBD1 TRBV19 TGTGCCAGTAGTATCCAGGGGGCGCAGCAGCCCCAGCATTTT CASSIQGAQQPQHF
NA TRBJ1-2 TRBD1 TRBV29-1 TGCAGCGGACAGGGTTCTGAGGATGGCTACACCTTC CSGQGSEDGYTF
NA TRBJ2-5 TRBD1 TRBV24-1 TGTGCCACCAGTGTCCAGGGGGCTGAGACCCAGTACTTC CATSVQGAETQYF
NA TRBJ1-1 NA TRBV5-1 TGCGCCAGCAGCTTGGTGTTCGGGGGGAACACTGAAGCTTTCTTT CASSLVFGGNTEAFF
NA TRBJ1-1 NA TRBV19 TGTGCCAGTAGTAGGCAGGGGAAGAGCTCTGAAGCTTTCTTT CASSRQGKSSEAFF
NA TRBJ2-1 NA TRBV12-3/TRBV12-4 TGTGCCAGCAGTTCCACCAGACGTGCGCAGTTCTTC CASSSTRRAQFF
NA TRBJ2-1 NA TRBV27 TGTGCCAGCAGTTTATACCAGGCCTACAATGAGCAGTTCTTC CASSLYQAYNEQFF
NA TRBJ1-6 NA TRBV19 TGTGCCAGTAGTATATCACGGGAAAATTCACCCCTCCACTTT CASSISRENSPLHF
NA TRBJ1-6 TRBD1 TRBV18 TGTGCCAGCACCTCGGACAGGGGCTATAATTCACCCCTCCACTTT CASTSDRGYNSPLHF
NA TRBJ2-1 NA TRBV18 TGTGCCAGCTCGCGGGACCTAAGCTCCTACAATGAGCAGTTCTTC CASSRDLSSYNEQFF
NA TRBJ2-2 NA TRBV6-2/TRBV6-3 TGTGCCAGCAGACCTACAGGGAGGGACGGGGAGCTGTTTTTT CASRPTGRDGELFF
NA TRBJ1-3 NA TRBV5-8 TGTGCCAGCAGCCACTCGAGCAACTCTGGAAACACCATATATTTT CASSHSSNSGNTIYF
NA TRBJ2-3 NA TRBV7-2 TGTGCCAGCAGCCCCCGCAGGGGGAGGGCAGATACGCAGTATTTT CASSPRRGRADTQYF
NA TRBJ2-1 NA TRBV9 TGTGCCAGCAGCGTAGCCCCTCTAAATATTGAGCAGTTCTTC CASSVAPLNIEQFF
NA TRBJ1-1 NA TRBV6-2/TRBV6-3 TGTGCCAGCAGTTTAACAGGGATCCAAGCTTTCTTT CASSLTGIQAFF
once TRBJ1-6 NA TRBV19 TGTGCCAGTACGGAGACAGCTCTCTCACCCCTCCACTTT CASTETALSPLHF
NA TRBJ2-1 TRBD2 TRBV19 TGTGCCAGTAGTATAAGTTTGAAGTGGCGGGAGGGCCCAGTGCAGTTCTTC CASSISLKWREGPVQFF
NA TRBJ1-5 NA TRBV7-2 TGTGCCAGCAGCTTAATTCCGGGGGAGCCCCAGCATTTT CASSLIPGEPQHF